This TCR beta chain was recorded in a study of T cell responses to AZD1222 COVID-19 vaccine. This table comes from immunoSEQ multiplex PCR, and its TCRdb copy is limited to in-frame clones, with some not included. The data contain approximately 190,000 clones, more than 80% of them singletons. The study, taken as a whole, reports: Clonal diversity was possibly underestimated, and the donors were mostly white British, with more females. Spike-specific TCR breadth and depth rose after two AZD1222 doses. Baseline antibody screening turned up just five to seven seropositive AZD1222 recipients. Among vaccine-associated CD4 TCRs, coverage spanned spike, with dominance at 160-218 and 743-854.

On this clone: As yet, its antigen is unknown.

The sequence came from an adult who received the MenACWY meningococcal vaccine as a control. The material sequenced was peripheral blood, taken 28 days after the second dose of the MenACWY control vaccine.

The CDR3 sequence: CASSQGHTEAFF. In DNA form, the CDR3 reads TGCGCCAGCAGCCAAGGACACACTGAAGCTTTCTTT. The J gene is TRBJ1-1, the V gene TRBV4-3; D gene unclear. The CDR3 consists of 12 residues. Looked up from germline, CDR1 is LGHNA and CDR2 is YSLEER. V was cut by 1 base and J by 3 bases, with 3 bases left in between.